This is a list of T cell receptor beta chains from one sample in a study of blood T cell repertoires in COVID-19. TCRdb keeps only in-frame clones here, not all; method: immunoSEQ multiplex PCR. The table shows about 100,000 clones, with approximately 86% occurring only once. The sequenced sample consisted of peripheral blood. These TCRs come from a man in his 60s with acute or convalescent COVID-19. Each CDR3 is given with its conserved first and last residue. A D gene is named only where the DNA matches it firmly. Clone size is given for some rows only: seen once, a few or many times, or a class if the clone is expanded.

clone size | J gene | D gene | V gene | CDR3 DNA | CDR3 protein
NA | TRBJ2-1 | TRBD2 | TRBV18 | TGTGCCAGCTCACCAAGGACTAGCGGGGGTAATGAGCAGTTCTTC | CASSPRTSGGNEQFF
NA | TRBJ1-1 | NA | TRBV7-2 | TGTGCCAGCAGCCTCCTGGGGCTGGCTGAAGCTTTCTTT | CASSLLGLAEAFF
once | TRBJ1-1 | TRBD1 | TRBV19 | TGTGCCAGCATATCTGACAGGGGGCGGATGAACACTGAAGCTTTCTTT | CASISDRGRMNTEAFF
few | TRBJ2-1 | TRBD2 | TRBV2 | TGTGCCAGCGGACCGACTACTAGCGGGGGGGCGTACAATGAGCAGTTCTTC | CASGPTTSGGAYNEQFF
NA | TRBJ1-2 | NA | TRBV9 | TGTGCCAGCAGCGCGGACACTTATGGCTACACCTTC | CASSADTYGYTF
NA | TRBJ1-3 | NA | TRBV14 | TGTGCCAGCAGCCCCAGGGTGTCTGGAAACACCATATATTTT | CASSPRVSGNTIYF
NA | TRBJ2-3 | TRBD2 | TRBV14 | TGTGCCAGCAGCTCTAGCGGGAGTAACACAGATACGCAGTATTTT | CASSSSGSNTDTQYF
NA | TRBJ1-5 | NA | TRBV19 | TGTGCCAGTAGTGTCTCGACATTAGAACAGCCCCAGCATTTT | CASSVSTLEQPQHF
NA | TRBJ2-3 | NA | TRBV18 | TGTGCCAGCTCACCACTCTCCTCCCCGGGGGCAGATACGCAGTATTTT | CASSPLSSPGADTQYF
NA | TRBJ2-1 | TRBD2 | TRBV5-1 | TGCGCCAGCATATCGCTAGCGGGAGTTCGGAATGAGCAGTTCTTC | CASISLAGVRNEQFF
NA | TRBJ2-7 | NA | TRBV6-1 | TGTGCCAGCAGTGGTTCCGGGACAGCTAACCTAGGAGGGCGGTACGAGCAGTACTTC | CASSGSGTANLGGRYEQYF
NA | TRBJ2-7 | TRBD2 | TRBV6-5 | TGTGCCAGCAGACCGCGCCCAGCGGGGGCCTACGAGCAGTACTTC | CASRPRPAGAYEQYF
NA | TRBJ1-3 | NA | TRBV11-2 | TGTGCCAGCAGCGAGGAGGTGGCGACCCCTGGAAACACCATATATTTT | CASSEEVATPGNTIYF
few | TRBJ1-1 | NA | TRBV5-1 | TGCGCCAGCAGCTTGTCCCCAGGTAAAGCTTTCTTT | CASSLSPGKAFF
NA | TRBJ2-3 | TRBD1 | TRBV15 | TGTGCCACCAGCAGACCTGGACAGGGCACAGATACGCAGTATTTT | CATSRPGQGTDTQYF
NA | TRBJ1-5 | NA | TRBV19 | TGTGCCAGTAGTATCTCCAAATCCCTAAATCAGCCCCAGCATTTT | CASSISKSLNQPQHF
NA | TRBJ1-2 | NA | TRBV5-6 | TGTGCCAGCAGCGCCATCCGGGGGAGCACCTTC | CASSAIRGSTF
NA | TRBJ1-1 | NA | TRBV6-2/TRBV6-3 | TGTGCCAGCAGTACGGAGTTTGAAGCTTTCTTT | CASSTEFEAFF
NA | TRBJ2-3 | NA | TRBV9 | TGTGCCAGCAGCCCCTACGGTACCTACACAGATACGCAGTATTTT | CASSPYGTYTDTQYF
NA | TRBJ1-5 | NA | TRBV11-2 | TGTGCCAGCAGCTTAGCGGGGAGCAATCAGCCCCAGCATTTT | CASSLAGSNQPQHF
NA | TRBJ1-1 | NA | TRBV19 | TGTGCCAGTAGTATGAAGGTAGCGAACACTGAAGCTTTCTTT | CASSMKVANTEAFF
NA | TRBJ1-3 | NA | TRBV19 | TGTGCCAGTAAGGCCGGGACTCACTCTGGAAACACCATATATTTT | CASKAGTHSGNTIYF
NA | TRBJ1-1 | NA | TRBV19 | TGTGCCAGTTCCCGAAACAGGGCTATGGACACTGAAGCTTTCTTT | CASSRNRAMDTEAFF
NA | TRBJ2-5 | TRBD2 | TRBV5-6 | TGTGCCAGCAGCCCATGGCGGGGAGGGGAGACCCAGTACTTC | CASSPWRGGETQYF
few | TRBJ2-1 | TRBD2 | TRBV5-4 | TGTGCCAGCAGCTTGTATCTGCCGGGACTAGCGGACAATGAGCAGTTCTTC | CASSLYLPGLADNEQFF
NA | TRBJ1-2 | TRBD1 | TRBV9 | TGTGCCAGCAGCGTAGAACTCGACAGGGGGCATGGCTACACCTTC | CASSVELDRGHGYTF
NA | TRBJ1-6 | NA | TRBV15 | TGTGCCACCAGCAGAGGACAAGACAATTCACCCCTCCACTTT | CATSRGQDNSPLHF
NA | TRBJ1-2 | NA | TRBV7-9 | TGTGCCAGCAGCTTAGGACTGGCTTATGGCTACACCTTC | CASSLGLAYGYTF
NA | TRBJ1-2 | NA | TRBV28 | TGTGCCAGCACTCTACCCACGGCAGGAAGCTATGGCTACACCTTC | CASTLPTAGSYGYTF
NA | TRBJ1-1 | TRBD1 | TRBV19 | TGTGCCAGTAGTGCAAACAGGGGGCTGGTGAACACTGAAGCTTTCTTT | CASSANRGLVNTEAFF
NA | TRBJ1-3 | NA | TRBV9 | TGTGCCAGCAGCGTAGCCGGGACTGACTCTGGAAACACCATATATTTT | CASSVAGTDSGNTIYF
NA | TRBJ1-5 | TRBD1 | TRBV5-1 | TGCGCCAGCAGCCAAGGGACAGGGGTTACCAATCAGCCCCAGCATTTT | CASSQGTGVTNQPQHF
once | TRBJ1-2 | TRBD1 | TRBV28 | TGTGCCAGCAGTTTGGGACAGGTTAACGGCTACACCTTC | CASSLGQVNGYTF
NA | TRBJ1-4 | NA | TRBV5-1 | TGCGCCAGCAGCTTGGGCGGGGGAAAAGAAAAACTGTTTTTT | CASSLGGGKEKLFF
NA | TRBJ2-1 | TRBD2 | TRBV7-6 | TGTGCCAGCGGACTAGCGGGGGGCCTTAGACCGAGCTCCTACAATGAGCAGTTCTTC | CASGLAGGLRPSSYNEQFF
NA | TRBJ1-1 | NA | TRBV6-1 | TGTGCCAGCAGTGAAAGGACAGCTAACACTGAAGCTTTCTTT | CASSERTANTEAFF
NA | TRBJ1-2 | TRBD1 | TRBV14 | TGTGCCAGCAGCCCGACCTTGGGGACAGGGTATTACGATGGCTACACCTTC | CASSPTLGTGYYDGYTF
NA | TRBJ1-2 | TRBD1 | TRBV12-5 | TGTGCTAGTGGTTGGGGACAGGGACTTGGCTACACCTTC | CASGWGQGLGYTF
NA | TRBJ2-7 | TRBD2 | TRBV7-2 | TGTGCCAGCAGCCAGAATGGGGGACTAGGCGCCGAGCAGTACTTC | CASSQNGGLGAEQYF
NA | TRBJ1-3 | NA | TRBV7-2 | TGTGCCAGCAGCCCCCGTGGGGGCAGCGGAAACACCATATATTTT | CASSPRGGSGNTIYF
NA | TRBJ2-1 | TRBD1 | TRBV11-3 | TGTGCCAGCAGCGCCTATGGGACAGGGGGCTACAATGAGCAGTTCTTC | CASSAYGTGGYNEQFF
NA | TRBJ1-4 | NA | TRBV2 | TGTGCCAGCAGTGGACCCGGACCCGAGGGTGAAAAACTGTTTTTT | CASSGPGPEGEKLFF
NA | TRBJ2-1 | TRBD2 | TRBV9 | TGTGCCAGCAGCGAGGGGACTAGTTTCAATGAGCAGTTCTTC | CASSEGTSFNEQFF
NA | TRBJ2-3 | TRBD2 | TRBV13 | TGTGCCAGCAGCTTATATTCCCGGACTAGCGGGAGGGCTAGCACAGATACGCAGTATTTT | CASSLYSRTSGRASTDTQYF
NA | TRBJ2-4 | NA | TRBV1 | TGCACCAGCCGGGCCTTAGCGAGCCTCAAGGCCGACATTCAGTACTTC | CTSRALASLKADIQYF
once | TRBJ2-2 | NA | TRBV18 | TGTGCCAGTACGAACACAGGCCCTGCGAACACCGGGGAGCTGTTTTTT | CASTNTGPANTGELFF
NA | TRBJ1-6 | TRBD1 | TRBV11-2 | TGTGCCAGCAGCTTTAACAGGGGGCCCTTGCCCCTCCACTTT | CASSFNRGPLPLHF
NA | TRBJ1-1 | TRBD1 | TRBV7-9 | TGTGCCAGCAGCATGCACGGGACAGCTAACACTGAAGCTTTCTTT | CASSMHGTANTEAFF
medium-sized | TRBJ2-3 | NA | TRBV4-1 | TGCGCCAGCAGCCGCCTGTACGGCAGCGCCATAGATACGCAGTATTTT | CASSRLYGSAIDTQYF
NA | TRBJ2-3 | NA | TRBV19 | TGTGCCAGTAGTATAAACAGGGTGACAGATACGCAGTATTTT | CASSINRVTDTQYF